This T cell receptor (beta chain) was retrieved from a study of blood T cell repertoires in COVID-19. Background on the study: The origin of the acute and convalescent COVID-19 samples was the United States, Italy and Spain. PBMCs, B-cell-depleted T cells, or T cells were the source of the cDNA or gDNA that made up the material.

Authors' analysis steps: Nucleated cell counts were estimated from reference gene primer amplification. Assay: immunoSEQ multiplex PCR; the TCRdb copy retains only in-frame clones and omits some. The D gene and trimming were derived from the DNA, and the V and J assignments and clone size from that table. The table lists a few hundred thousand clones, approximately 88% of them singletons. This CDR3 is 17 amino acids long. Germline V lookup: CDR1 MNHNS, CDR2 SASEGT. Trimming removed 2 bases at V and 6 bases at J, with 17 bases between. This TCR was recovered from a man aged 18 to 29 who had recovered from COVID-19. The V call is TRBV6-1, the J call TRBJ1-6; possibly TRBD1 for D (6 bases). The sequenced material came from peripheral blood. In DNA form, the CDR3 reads TGTGCCAGCAGTGAACGGTGGTTTGGACAGTCTAATTCACCCCTCCACTTT. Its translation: CASSERWFGQSNSPLHF.